The rows below give T cell receptor beta chains drawn from one sample of a study of T cell repertoires in cytomegalovirus infection. These receptors have no known antigen. MiXCR, run by TCRdb on the reads, gives a single entry per CDR3 protein. The sample yields some 500,000 distinct CDR3 sequences, 30% to 40% seen once. Sequenced material: cultured PBMCs, taken from culture after CMV antigen stimulation. The receptors stem from a human donor in good health (CMV status not recorded). Some clones in this sample may be carry-over from other donors' samples. Each CDR3 is given with its conserved first and last residue. Fields, in order: J gene, clone size, V gene, CDR3 protein. Clone size is given for some rows only: seen once, a few or many times, or a class if the clone is expanded.

TRBJ2-3,-,TRBV19,CASTTTSGDTQYF
TRBJ2-3,-,TRBV24-1,CATSDFPDTQYF
TRBJ2-1,-,TRBV28,CAGSLAGTHNEQFF
TRBJ1-2,many,TRBV7-2,CASSLVQQGGYGYTF
TRBJ2-3,-,TRBV19,CASDREGVPDTQYF
TRBJ2-5,few,TRBV5-5,CASSWSFGGGETQYF
TRBJ2-1,few,TRBV18,CASSPFFQLSNNEQFF
TRBJ1-2,once,TRBV14,CASSQGQGWLYGYTF
TRBJ2-7,few,TRBV20-1,CSAERRDNPREQYF
TRBJ1-5,-,TRBV19,CASSINRDSVSNQPQHF
TRBJ1-3,-,TRBV19,CASTSGARPGNTIYF
TRBJ2-1,few,TRBV6-5,CASSYSGVGSYNEQFF
TRBJ2-1,-,TRBV27,CASSRPGTGPNEQFF
TRBJ1-6,-,TRBV27,CASSFFMESSYNSPLHF